This entry lists 14 T cell receptor beta chains sequenced from one sample in a study of PD-1 blockade in classical Hodgkin lymphoma. Stated time point: cycle 4 day 1 (C4D1), after less than 7 weeks of nivolumab. Every patient was affected by relapse after autologous stem cell transplantation, while exposure to brentuximab vedotin was not uniform. The table came from immunoSEQ multiplex PCR; TCRdb's copy has only in-frame clones and leaves some out. The repertoire consists of approximately 21,000 clones, with less than 75% occurring once and the leading ten covering about 19%. The material sequenced was peripheral blood mononuclear cells (PBMCs), taken before the fourth cycle of nivolumab. These receptors were collected from a human donor with classical Hodgkin lymphoma.

This clone was recorded only once. This sequence joins TRBV5-1 and TRBJ2-5, with D maybe TRBD2 (5 bases). CDR3 size: 14 residues. In germline, CDR1 is SGHRS, CDR2 YFSETQ. The V gene lost 0 bases and the J gene lost 4 bases, with 10 bases spanning the gap. CDR3 DNA: TGCGCCAGCAGCTTGGCCGGGGTCGCAGAGACCCAGTACTTC. Protein product: CASSLAGVAETQYF.

In regard to this clone: The junction does not match germline at one end; this may be a read error. The V gene is TRBV9, the J gene TRBJ2-7; TRBD1 might be the D (9 bases). Germline loops: CDR1 SGDLS, CDR2 YYNGEE. This CDR3 comprises 15 residues. CDR3 in amino acids: CAGSGGQGVTYEQYF. The DNA of the CDR3 is TGTGCCGGCAGCGGGGGACAGGGTGTGACCTACGAGCAGTACTTC.

The rearrangement joins TRBV4-2 to TRBJ2-7, with D perhaps TRBD1 or TRBD2 (5 bases each). This CDR3 has 15 residues. Per the germline V gene, CDR1 is LGHNA and CDR2 is YNFKEQ. Trimming cost V 1 base and J 0 bases, with 10 bases left between them. The CDR3 nucleotides read TGTGCCAGCAGCCAAGGGGGGAGAAGCTCCTACGAGCAGTACTTC. Encoded protein: CASSQGGRSSYEQYF.

For the CDR3, the DNA is TGCGCCAGCAGCTTGGTACAGGTCCAGACCGGGGAGCTGTTTTTT. This gives the protein CASSLVQVQTGELFF. The chain employs TRBV5-1 and TRBJ2-2, with D perhaps matching TRBD1 (5 bases). The CDR3 has 15 residues. Trimming shortened V by 0 bases and J by 5 bases, and 11 bases separated the two germline ends. Germline V gene lookup returns CDR1 SGHRS and CDR2 YFSETQ.

The chain links TRBV5-4 to TRBJ1-1; D might be TRBD1 (6 bases). V lost 4 bases to trimming and J lost 1 base, with 11 bases between them. The CDR3 covers 14 residues. CDR1 and CDR2 from the germline V gene are SGHNT and YYREEE (reference sequence). The chain's CDR3 is CASSPTGRNTEAFF. DNA for the CDR3: TGTGCCAGCAGCCCGACAGGCAGGAACACTGAAGCTTTCTTT.

This clone was detected only a few times. The genes are TRBV5-4 and TRBJ1-5; D unclear. Germline V gene sequence: CDR1 SGHNT, CDR2 YYREEE (reference sequence). V was shortened by 2 bases and J by 5 bases, with 11 bases between the two germline ends. CDR3 length: 14 amino acids. CDR3 region: CASSLGLGDQPQHF. CDR3 in DNA: TGTGCCAGCAGCTTAGGGTTGGGAGATCAGCCCCAGCATTTT.

DNA for the CDR3: TGTGCCAGCAGCTTAGTTGTGTCGGGGACTAGCAGCTCCTACGAGCAGTACTTC. Its translation is CASSLVVSGTSSSYEQYF. The chain carries TRBV7-2 and TRBJ2-7, with 9 bases fitting TRBD2. V lost 1 base and J lost 0; bases outside the gene matches: 10. Germline V gene data show CDR1 as SGHTA and CDR2 as FQGNSA. The CDR3 loop spans 18 amino acids.

V is TRBV4-3 and J is TRBJ2-1, with a tentative D call TRBD2 (6 bases). The V and J ends lost 1 base and 0 bases respectively, with 7 bases between them. Germline assignment: CDR1 LGHNA and CDR2 YSLEER. This CDR3 spans 15 amino acids. The CDR3 loop is CASSQGGGSYNEQFF. CDR3 nucleotides: TGCGCCAGCAGCCAAGGGGGAGGCTCCTACAATGAGCAGTTCTTC.

This clone appeared a single time. This chain links TRBV6-1 with TRBJ2-1, with D perhaps TRBD2 (6 bases). Germline V lookup: CDR1 MNHNS, CDR2 SASEGT. This CDR3 has 15 residues. Trimming left V 2 bases short and J 7 bases short, with 15 bases between. CDR3 coding DNA: TGTGCCAGCAGTGAAATCCCTACTAGCTTTAATGAGCAGTTCTTC. Protein sequence: CASSEIPTSFNEQFF.

The rearrangement uses TRBV5-4 and TRBJ1-2; D not resolved. V was trimmed by 4 bases and J by 1 base, leaving 17 bases between them. This CDR3 has 16 residues. Germline V gene data show CDR1 as SGHNT and CDR2 as YYREEE (reference sequence). This CDR3 reads CASSQETSLNNYGYTF. The CDR3 DNA reads TGTGCCAGCAGCCAAGAAACAAGCTTAAATAACTATGGCTACACCTTC.

The chain carries TRBV18 and TRBJ2-7; 12 bases are a match to TRBD2. The CDR3 is 15 amino acids. The germline gives CDR1 KGHSH, CDR2 LQKENI. Trimming at V came to 6 bases and at J to 6 bases, leaving 9 bases not matched to a gene. CDR3 sequence: CASSPKLAGGSEQYF. The CDR3 nucleotides are TGTGCCAGCTCCCCGAAACTAGCGGGGGGTAGCGAGCAGTACTTC.

The J gene is TRBJ1-1, the V gene TRBV7-8; tentative D call: TRBD1 (6 bases). Trimming stripped 1 base from V and 5 bases from J, with 14 bases between. The CDR3 length is 15 residues. CDR1 and CDR2 (germline): SGHVS, FQNEAQ. The CDR3 DNA is TGTGCCAGCAGCTTAGTTGGGGGGCGCATTACTGAAGCTTTCTTT. Protein sequence: CASSLVGGRITEAFF.

This sequence joins TRBV27 and TRBJ2-2; D is undetermined. Trimming took off 5 bases at V and 1 base at J, with 8 bases between the two ends. The CDR3 covers 14 residues. Per the germline V gene, CDR1 is MNHEY and CDR2 is SMNVEV (reference sequence). DNA for the CDR3: TGTGCCAGCAGTAATTACAAGAACACCGGGGAGCTGTTTTTT. Translating gives CASSNYKNTGELFF.

The chain employs TRBV6-6 and TRBJ1-5, with TRBD1 matching over 8 bases. Germline trimming cut 6 bases from V and 1 base from J; bases unmatched to any gene: 2. Germline CDR1 and CDR2: MNHNY and SVGAGI (reference sequence). This CDR3 is 14 amino acids long. The CDR3 loop is CASSRGPSNQPQHF. Written as DNA, the CDR3 is TGTGCCAGCAGCAGGGGGCCCAGCAATCAGCCCCAGCATTTT.